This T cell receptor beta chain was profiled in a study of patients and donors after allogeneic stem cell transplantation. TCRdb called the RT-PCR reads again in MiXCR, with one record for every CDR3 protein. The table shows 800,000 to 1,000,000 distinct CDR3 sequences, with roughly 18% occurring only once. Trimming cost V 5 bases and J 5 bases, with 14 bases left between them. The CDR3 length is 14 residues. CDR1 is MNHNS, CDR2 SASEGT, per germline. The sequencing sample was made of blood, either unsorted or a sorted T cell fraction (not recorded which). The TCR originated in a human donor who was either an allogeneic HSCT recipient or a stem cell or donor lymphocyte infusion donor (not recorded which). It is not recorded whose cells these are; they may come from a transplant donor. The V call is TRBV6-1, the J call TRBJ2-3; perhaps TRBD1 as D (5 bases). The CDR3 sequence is CASSPGPRRDTQYF. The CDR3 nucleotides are TGTGCCAGCAGTCCAGGGCCGCGCCGAGATACGCAGTATTTT.